This TCR beta chain was documented in a study of T-cell reconstitution after alpha-beta-depleted transplantation in children (dated by TCRdb to 2016 to 2017). For the wider study: Using TCR repertoire profiling, the study quantitatively followed how T-cell immune reconstitution unfolded in children after TCRalphabeta/CD19-depleted allogeneic hematopoietic cell transplantation.

The library was generated by PCR. The sample was run on an Illumina HiSeq 2500. TCR library preparation used molecular barcoding, with unique molecular identifiers applied to normalize quantification of the TCRbeta repertoire. TCRdb itself trimmed the public reads at Q25 with fastp, ran MiXCR and retained productive beta chains. Rows matching on CDR3 protein sequence are summarized as one entry with the most common DNA and genes. The sample table shows a few hundred thousand distinct CDR3 sequences, and under 15% are seen once. The biggest ten clones account for about 2.2% of the sample. Overall study results and their limits: The frequencies of hyperexpanded clones fell over the following months, and after one year, T-cell counts and TCRbeta diversity were mostly attributed to newly produced T cells. Apparently early alphabetaT-cell count recovery about two months after transplant reportedly relied on only several hundred rapidly expanded clones derived from non-depleted graft cells. In some patients, the high TCRbeta diversity seen at day 60 was put down to recipient T cells and intrathymic progenitors that had survived conditioning.

The treatment or condition label on this specimen signifies: allogeneic hematopoietic cell transplantation with graft depleted of TCRalphabeta T cells and CD19 B cells. TCRalphabeta/CD19-depleted allogeneic hematopoietic cell grafts were given to the transplant recipients, all of whom were children. The germline V end is reduced by 4 bases and the J end by 1 base; junction bases left unmatched: 16. The CDR3 covers 18 residues, taking in both the cysteine and the phenylalanine. Only the CDR3 portion is preserved as DNA: 54 bases, with reading frame beginning at the first base. Per the germline V gene, SGHRS is the CDR1 and YFSETQ is the CDR2. Concerning this clonotype: What this receptor recognizes is not known. One base away there is no much larger clone; base qualities are not given.

The receptor was derived from a male patient between 10 and 17 years old who had a stem cell transplant for acute myeloid leukemia, so the T cells may come from the graft donor. The chain couples TRBV5-1 to TRBJ2-7; 8 nucleotides in the junction match TRBD2. Sequences were derived from PBMCs, mostly from graft donor cells, sampled 360 days after TCRalphabeta/CD19-depleted stem cell transplant. The CDR3 reads CASSPRSPGLVGSYEQYF. In nucleotide form, the sequence is TGCGCCAGCAGCCCCCGGAGCCCGGGACTAGTGGGATCCTACGAGCAGTACTTC.